This TCR beta chain was profiled in a study of low-dose radiotherapy and immunotherapy resistance in tumors. As for the study in general: Every two weeks, cyclophosphamide 200 mg/m2 was infused one day before radiation plus immunotherapy.

Primers used for first-strand cDNA, a TRAV- and TRBV-specific set, covered both alpha and beta chains. TCR amplification ran approximately 22 PCR cycles using constant-region and V-primer adapter primers. TCRdb passed the reads through MiXCR, listing each CDR3 protein once. The sample has some 88,000 distinct CDR3 sequences; more than 8% are singletons. As to time point: before trial treatment. The treatment that donors received included nivolumab, ipilimumab, aspirin, low-dose cyclophosphamide and low-dose radiotherapy. This clonotype was seen repeatedly, ten times or more. With 8 bases removed from V and 5 bases from J, the gap between germline ends came to 13 bases. Looked up from germline, CDR1 is LNHDA and CDR2 is SQIVND (reference sequence). The CDR3 length is 14 residues.

This sequence was found in a male donor with prostate cancer. The chain couples TRBV19 to TRBJ1-6; possibly TRBD1 for D (5 bases). Sequenced material: PBMCs, taken before treatment. CDR3 sequence (DNA): TGTGCCAGTCGGCCGGGACTTAATAATTCACCCCTCCACTTT. Protein: CASRPGLNNSPLHF.